The 7 T cell receptor beta chains listed next were all sequenced from one sample in a study of T cell responses to AZD1222 COVID-19 vaccine. Assay: immunoSEQ multiplex PCR; the TCRdb copy retains only in-frame clones and omits some. The sample has around 150,000 clones, less than 95% seen once. The material was peripheral blood, obtained 28 days after the second dose of the MenACWY control vaccine. These receptors originate from an adult who received the MenACWY meningococcal vaccine as a control.

This clone showed up just a few times. The chain carries TRBV15 and TRBJ2-1, with a possible D match to TRBD1 (7 bases). Germline lookup yields CDR1 LNHNV and CDR2 YYDKDF (reference sequence). The CDR3 is 17 amino acids. The V gene lost 2 bases and the J gene lost 4 bases, with 18 bases spanning the gap. CDR3 residues: CATSRLEGGGGYNEQFF. Written as DNA, the CDR3 is TGTGCCACCAGCAGACTAGAAGGGGGCGGAGGGTACAATGAGCAGTTCTTC.

This rearrangement joins TRBV29-1 to TRBJ2-1; D is ambiguous. This CDR3 contains 12 residues. V lost 7 bases and J lost 4, with 11 bases in between. Germline-derived CDR1 and CDR2 are SQVTM and ANQGSEA. CDR3 DNA sequence: TGCAGCGCGGATGAGGCTTACAATGAGCAGTTCTTC. This sequence encodes CSADEAYNEQFF.

The chain uses TRBV7-3 and TRBJ1-2; maybe TRBD1 (6 bases). With 5 bases removed from V and 6 bases from J, the gap between germline ends came to 19 bases. This CDR3 is built from 15 residues. Per the germline V gene, CDR1 is SGHTA and CDR2 is FQGTGA. CDR3 nucleotide sequence: TGTGCCAGCAGCCCCTGGGATGGGACAACGGATGGCTACACCTTC. This encodes CASSPWDGTTDGYTF. Supplemented by reference TRBV7-3 and TRBJ1-2, the full variable domain reads GAGVSQTPSNKVTEKGKYVELRCDPISGHTALYWYRQSLGQGPEFLIYFQGTGAADDSGLPNDRFFAVRPEGSVSTLKIQRTERGDSAVYLCASSPWDGTTDGYTFGSGTRLTVV.

Points on this clone: The sample holds other DNA sequences that translate to the same CDR3. The chain joins TRBV5-1 to TRBJ1-2; 10 positions agree with TRBD1. The CDR3 is made up of 14 amino acids. Germline lookup yields CDR1 SGHRS and CDR2 YFSETQ. The V gene end was trimmed by 0 bases and the J gene end by 6 bases; junction bases not matched to a gene: 2. CDR3 amino acids: CASSLGQGADGYTF. CDR3 DNA: TGCGCCAGCAGCTTGGGACAGGGGGCTGATGGCTACACCTTC. The entire variable domain, with the rest obtained from reference TRBV5-1 and TRBJ1-2, is as follows: KAGVTQTPRYLIKTRGQQVTLSCSPISGHRSVSWYQQTPGQGLQFLFEYFSETQRNKGNFPGRFSGRQFSNSRSEMNVSTLELGDSALYLCASSLGQGADGYTFGSGTRLTVV.

The V and J genes are TRBV2 and TRBJ1-2; TRBD1 might be the D (5 bases). Germline lookup yields CDR1 SNHLY and CDR2 FYNNEI. Trimming stripped 2 bases from V and 3 bases from J, with 10 bases between. This CDR3 contains 14 residues. This CDR3 is CASSEYRGDYGYTF. CDR3 coding DNA: TGTGCCAGCAGTGAATACAGAGGGGACTATGGCTACACCTTC.

This clone was seen only once. The chain employs TRBV2 and TRBJ2-7; no reliable D call. Trimming took off 7 bases at V and 3 bases at J, with 19 bases between the two ends. CDR3 size: 15 residues. The germline gives CDR1 SNHLY, CDR2 FYNNEI. The CDR3 is CASTLNGVRSYEQYF. The CDR3 DNA follows: TGTGCCAGCACCCTAAATGGAGTCCGGAGCTACGAGCAGTACTTC.

This chain connects TRBV14 to TRBJ2-1, with 8 positions matching TRBD2. V shed 1 base, J shed 3 bases, and the junction held 2 bases outside the gene matches. In germline, CDR1 is SGHDN, CDR2 FVKESK. The CDR3 length is 15 residues. The CDR3 DNA follows: TGTGCCAGCAGCCAAGGCGGGGGGTTCTACAATGAGCAGTTCTTC. It specifies CASSQGGGFYNEQFF. Filled out from reference TRBV14 and TRBJ2-1, the complete variable domain reads EAGVTQFPSHSVIEKGQTVTLRCDPISGHDNLYWYRRVMGKEIKFLLHFVKESKQDESGMPNNRFLAERTGGTYSTLKVQPAELEDSGVYFCASSQGGGFYNEQFFGPGTRLTVL.